The 8 T cell receptor beta chains in this list originate from one sample, sequenced in a study of shared clonotypes between healthy human individuals. Generated by immunoSEQ multiplex PCR, the TCRdb table keeps only in-frame clones and is missing some. The sample contains a few million clones, 85% to 95% of which appear only once. Specimen: naive CD4+ T cells from PBMCs. Sample subset: CD45RA+ positively selected. These receptors were collected from a man aged 18 to 30 in good health. Some clones in this sample may be carry-over from other donors' samples.

This sequence joins TRBV7-4 and TRBJ2-2; D is tentatively TRBD1 or TRBD2 (5 bases each). The CDR3 runs to 16 residues. The germline CDR1 and CDR2 sequences are SGHVT and SQSDAQ. Trimming took 4 bases from V and 6 from J, leaving 18 bases between them. This chain's CDR3 is CASSCTGGYYSGELFF. The CDR3 DNA follows: TGTGCCAGCAGCTGCACTGGGGGTTACTATTCCGGGGAGCTGTTTTTT.

V is TRBV4-3 and J is TRBJ2-2, with D perhaps TRBD2 (6 bases). Trimming removed 0 bases from V and 4 bases from J, with 12 bases in between. This CDR3 region has 16 residues. In germline, CDR1 is LGHNA, CDR2 YSLEER. The CDR3 DNA follows: TGCGCCAGCAGCCAAGAGTCTGCGGGGCCCACCGGGGAGCTGTTTTTT. It encodes CASSQESAGPTGELFF.

Turning to this clone: This sample includes further DNA sequences coding for the same CDR3. The chain uses TRBV2 and TRBJ2-3, with D uncertain. Per germline, CDR1 SNHLY and CDR2 FYNNEI. The CDR3 extends over 12 amino acids. With 6 bases removed from V and 0 bases from J, the gap between germline ends came to 4 bases. In nucleotides, the CDR3 is TGTGCCAGCAGCGTAAGCACAGATACGCAGTATTTT. Protein: CASSVSTDTQYF.

V gene TRBV7-9 combines with J gene TRBJ1-1, with D hard to call. V lost 4 bases and J lost 5, with 11 bases in between. The CDR3 is made up of 13 amino acids. Germline-derived CDR1 and CDR2 are SEHNR and FQNEAQ (reference sequence). The CDR3 DNA sequence: TGTGCCAGCAGCTCCCAGCCTGAGACTGAAGCTTTCTTT. Translation: CASSSQPETEAFF.

The CDR3 reads CASSQPGDSQLYEQYF. The CDR3 nucleotides are TGTGCCAGCAGCCAACCCGGGGACAGCCAACTCTACGAGCAGTACTTC. The J gene is TRBJ2-7, the V gene TRBV14; 7 bases line up with TRBD1. V lost 2 bases and J lost 3; bases outside the gene matches: 10. CDR3 length equals 16 residues. Germline V CDR1 and CDR2: SGHDN, FVKESK.

This chain joins TRBV5-5 and TRBJ1-2; no clear D gene. CDR3 length: 13 residues. V was pared by 0 bases and J by 5 bases, with 8 bases between. The V gene's germline CDR1 is SGHKS and CDR2 YYEKEE (reference sequence). CDR3: CASSLVLEYGYTF. The CDR3 nucleotides read TGTGCCAGCAGCTTGGTTTTGGAGTATGGCTACACCTTC.

V gene TRBV2 combines with J gene TRBJ1-2; 8 bases match TRBD1. Germline-derived CDR1 and CDR2 are SNHLY and FYNNEI. The CDR3 is 14 amino acids. The V segment lost 6 bases and the J segment 5 bases; nucleotides outside the gene matches: 8. Written as DNA, the CDR3 is TGTGCCAGCAGCGGACAGGGCTTCTTTTATGGCTACACCTTC. This sequence encodes CASSGQGFFYGYTF. The full variable domain, rest sourced from reference TRBV2 and TRBJ1-2, is EPEVTQTPSHQVTQMGQEVILRCVPISNHLYFYWYRQILGQKVEFLVSFYNNEISEKSEIFDDQFSVERPDGSNFTLKIRSTKLEDSAMYFCASSGQGFFYGYTFGSGTRLTVV.

This chain connects TRBV7-3 to TRBJ2-3; a weak D match, TRBD1 (5 bases). This CDR3 spans 14 amino acids. The germline CDR1 and CDR2 sequences are SGHTA and FQGTGA. V gave up 5 bases and J gave up 4 bases, with 13 bases separating them. As DNA, the CDR3 is TGTGCCAGCAGCCAAAGGACACATTCAGATACGCAGTATTTT. This codes for CASSQRTHSDTQYF.